One and the same sample provided the 11 T cell receptor beta chains below, sequenced in a study of blood T cell repertoires in COVID-19. The repertoire was sequenced with immunoSEQ multiplex PCR; TCRdb's copy has only in-frame clones and lacks some. Of 90,000 or so clones listed, around four fifths are singletons. The sequenced sample consisted of peripheral blood. All receptors derive from a human donor in a cohort sampled during active COVID-19.

This clone was found many times. V and J are TRBV11-1 and TRBJ1-5; no clear D. The CDR3 sequence is 13 residues long. Germline CDR1 is SGHAT and CDR2 is FQDESV (reference sequence). V gave up 6 bases and J gave up 5 bases, with 11 bases separating them. The chain's CDR3 is CASRGAWDQPQHF. Written as DNA, the CDR3 is TGTGCCAGCAGGGGAGCCTGGGATCAGCCCCAGCATTTT.

The chain is built from TRBV30 and TRBJ2-3; D may correspond to TRBD1 or TRBD2 (6 bases each). This CDR3 region has 13 residues. V was cut by 5 bases and J by 0 bases, with 9 bases left in between. The germline V gene has CDR1 GTSNPN and CDR2 SVGIG (reference sequence). The CDR3 spells CAWGGTSTDTQYF. The DNA for the CDR3 is TGTGCCTGGGGCGGGACAAGCACAGATACGCAGTATTTT.

The rearrangement uses TRBV12-3 or TRBV12-4 and TRBJ1-2; maybe TRBD1 (6 bases). Trimming took 6 bases from V and 4 from J, leaving 9 bases between them. The CDR3 runs to 12 residues. The CDR3: CASRPDSYGYTF. Written as DNA, the CDR3 is TGTGCCAGCAGGCCGGACAGCTATGGCTACACCTTC.

The J gene is TRBJ1-3, the V gene TRBV4-3; D call uncertain. This CDR3 has 16 amino acids. The germline gives CDR1 LGHNA, CDR2 YSLEER. The V end was cut by 0 bases, the J end by 0 bases, with 9 bases between. This CDR3 reads CASSQDRLSSGNTIYF. CDR3 coding DNA: TGCGCCAGCAGCCAAGATCGCTTGAGCTCTGGAAACACCATATATTTT.

The rearrangement uses TRBV7-2 and TRBJ1-2, with a tentative D call TRBD1 (5 bases). The V and J ends lost 1 base and 5 bases respectively, with 11 bases between them. The CDR3 loop spans 14 amino acids. The germline V gene has CDR1 SGHTA and CDR2 FQGNSA. The CDR3 coding sequence is TGTGCCAGCAGCTTAGTAGCGGACAAATATGGCTACACCTTC. Protein product: CASSLVADKYGYTF.

This rearrangement joins TRBV28 to TRBJ2-1; the D gene is possibly TRBD2 (6 bases). Deletions cut 7 bases from V and 11 bases from J, with 15 bases between. This CDR3 comprises 12 residues. Per the germline V gene, CDR1 is MDHEN and CDR2 is SYDVKM. CDR3 DNA sequence: TGTGCCAGCACAAAAGGGCTAGCGCAGCAGTTCTTC. Amino acids: CASTKGLAQQFF.

V is TRBV7-3 and J is TRBJ1-4; D remains unclear. Germline V gene sequence: CDR1 SGHTA, CDR2 FQGTGA. This CDR3 is built from 15 residues. V was shortened by 0 bases and J by 0 bases, with 5 bases between the two germline ends. The DNA of the CDR3 is TGTGCCAGCAGCTTAACTCCAGCAACTAATGAAAAACTGTTTTTT. Its translation is CASSLTPATNEKLFF.

The chain couples TRBV5-1 to TRBJ2-1; TRBD2 matches at 7 bases. Germline loops: CDR1 SGHRS, CDR2 YFSETQ. The CDR3 runs to 15 residues. After removal of 0 bases from V and 5 bases from J, the junction contained 5 bases not matched to a gene. CDR3 in amino acids: CASSLAVAGDNEQFF. CDR3 nucleotide sequence: TGCGCCAGCAGCTTGGCCGTAGCGGGCGACAATGAGCAGTTCTTC.

The chain uses TRBV6-2 or TRBV6-3 and TRBJ1-4; possibly TRBD1 for D (6 bases). The CDR3 contains 16 residues. V lost 3 bases and J lost 0, with 11 bases in between. The germline V gene encodes CDR1 MNHEY and CDR2 SVGEGT. In DNA form, the CDR3 reads TGTGCCAGCAGTTATGACAGGCGTGCAACTAATGAAAAACTGTTTTTT. Its translation: CASSYDRRATNEKLFF.

CDR3 residues: CASRLAGVNQPQHF. CDR3 DNA: TGTGCCAGCAGATTGGCAGGGGTCAATCAGCCCCAGCATTTT. The chain carries TRBV28 and TRBJ1-5; a weak D match, TRBD1 (6 bases). Trimming took off 6 bases at V and 3 bases at J, with 12 bases between the two ends. The CDR3 length is 14 residues. Germline V gene lookup returns CDR1 MDHEN and CDR2 SYDVKM.

The rearrangement links TRBV19 to TRBJ1-5, with D tentatively TRBD1 (5 bases). The CDR3 has 15 amino acids. Per the germline V gene, CDR1 is LNHDA and CDR2 is SQIVND (reference sequence). The V gene lost 2 bases and the J gene lost 4 bases, with 12 bases spanning the gap. The CDR3 loop reads CASSITRALNQPQHF. In DNA, the CDR3 is TGTGCCAGTAGTATAACCAGGGCCTTAAATCAGCCCCAGCATTTT. Based on the CDR3 plus reference TRBV19 and TRBJ1-5, the full variable domain is DGGITQSPKYLFRKEGQNVTLSCEQNLNHDAMYWYRQDPGQGLRLIYYSQIVNDFQKGDIAEGYSVSREKKESFPLTVTSAQKNPTAFYLCASSITRALNQPQHFGDGTRLSIL.